The 18 T cell receptor beta chains in this list originate from one sample, sequenced in a study of blood T cell repertoires in COVID-19. Sequencing used immunoSEQ multiplex PCR; TCRdb keeps in-frame clones, though not all of them. Of 200,000 to 300,000 clones in the sample, about 80% were seen once. The specimen sequenced was peripheral blood. All receptors come from a woman older than 75 with acute or convalescent COVID-19.

The chain carries TRBV27 and TRBJ1-4; D is unresolved. The CDR3 contains 19 residues. V lost 4 bases, J lost 0 bases, and 21 bases lay in between. Germline loops: CDR1 MNHEY, CDR2 SMNVEV (reference sequence). CDR3 amino acids: CASSSQSPSVLATNEKLFF. The DNA for the CDR3 is TGTGCCAGCAGTTCCCAATCCCCCTCGGTTCTAGCAACTAATGAAAAACTGTTTTTT.

This chain uses TRBV7-2 with TRBJ2-7, with D hard to call. Germline-derived CDR1 and CDR2 are SGHTA and FQGNSA. This CDR3 comprises 13 residues. V gave up 0 bases and J gave up 1 base, with 4 bases separating them. CDR3 DNA: TGTGCCAGCAGCTTAGCTCATTCCTACGAGCAGTACTTC. Translated, it gives CASSLAHSYEQYF.

This chain joins TRBV19 and TRBJ1-5; 7 bases agree with TRBD1. This CDR3 has 14 residues. With V trimmed by 8 bases and J by 3 bases, 7 bases remained unmatched. In germline, CDR1 is LNHDA, CDR2 SQIVND (reference sequence). The CDR3 is CASSLDRPNQPQHF. Written as DNA, the CDR3 is TGTGCCAGTTCCCTGGACAGGCCCAATCAGCCCCAGCATTTT.

This clone was recorded once. The chain uses TRBV6-5 and TRBJ1-1; D may be TRBD1 (5 bases). V was clipped by 3 bases and J by 5 bases, with 13 bases between them. Germline-derived CDR1 and CDR2 are MNHEY and SVGAGI. The CDR3 sequence is 14 residues long. CDR3 amino acids: CASSYWAGRTEAFF. CDR3 sequence (DNA): TGTGCCAGCAGTTATTGGGCAGGGCGGACTGAAGCTTTCTTT.

This chain uses TRBV7-6 with TRBJ2-5, with TRBD1 matching over 8 bases. The CDR3 sequence is 15 residues long. Germline CDR1 SGHVS, CDR2 FNYEAQ. V shed 5 bases and J 2 bases; nucleotides not matched to a gene: 7. Here the CDR3 DNA reads TGTGCCAGCAGCCGGCAGGGGGCCTTACAAGAGACCCAGTACTTC. Its translation is CASSRQGALQETQYF.

This chain uses TRBV7-9 with TRBJ2-1; D is unresolved. CDR1 and CDR2 (germline): SEHNR, FQNEAQ (reference sequence). V lost 5 bases to trimming and J lost 0 bases, with 14 bases between them. There are 16 residues in the CDR3. CDR3 amino acids: CASSKGGLSSYNEQFF. For the CDR3, the DNA is TGTGCCAGCAGCAAAGGTGGTCTAAGCTCCTACAATGAGCAGTTCTTC. The full variable domain, with the rest looked up from reference TRBV7-9 and TRBJ2-1, is DTGVSQNPRHKITKRGQNVTFRCDPISEHNRLYWYRQTLGQGPEFLTYFQNEAQLEKSRLLSDRFSAERPKGSFSTLEIQRTEQGDSAMYLCASSKGGLSSYNEQFFGPGTRLTVL.

CDR3 amino acids: CASRTVSRGTSNQPQHF. CDR3 sequence (DNA): TGTGCCAGTAGGACGGTTTCTCGGGGAACGAGCAATCAGCCCCAGCATTTT. V gene TRBV19 combines with J gene TRBJ1-5; unclear D gene. With 6 bases removed from V and 1 base from J, the gap between germline ends came to 19 bases. The CDR3 is 17 residues long. The V gene's germline CDR1 is LNHDA and CDR2 SQIVND (reference sequence).

The chain uses TRBV6-5 and TRBJ1-1, with a weak D call TRBD1 (6 bases). Germline CDR1 and CDR2: MNHEY and SVGAGI. This CDR3 is built from 15 residues. V lost 7 bases and J lost 3, with 18 bases in between. The CDR3 loop reads CASNGRGAGDTEAFF. The CDR3 bases are TGTGCCAGCAACGGACGGGGGGCTGGGGACACTGAAGCTTTCTTT.

The chain employs TRBV7-9 and TRBJ2-1; possible D gene TRBD2, 5 bases. Germline lookup yields CDR1 SEHNR and CDR2 FQNEAQ (reference sequence). V was pared by 3 bases and J by 4 bases, with 13 bases between. The CDR3 sequence is 15 residues long. CDR3 sequence reads: CASSFRLAGYNEQFF. CDR3 bases: TGTGCCAGCAGCTTTCGGCTAGCTGGTTACAATGAGCAGTTCTTC.

The chain combines TRBV29-1 with TRBJ2-5; the D gene is possibly TRBD1 (6 bases). CDR1 and CDR2 (germline): SQVTM, ANQGSEA. The CDR3 has 13 amino acids. V gave up 6 bases and J gave up 2 bases, with 13 bases separating them. The CDR3 spells CSVRDTPQETQYF. The CDR3, as DNA: TGCAGCGTGAGGGACACGCCACAAGAGACCCAGTACTTC.

This clone was picked up many times. The chain joins TRBV10-3 to TRBJ1-5, with D maybe TRBD1 (5 bases). The CDR3 has 14 residues. Germline CDR1 reads ENHRY; CDR2 reads SYGVKD. V lost 2 bases, J lost 5 bases, and 10 bases lay in between. The CDR3 loop is CAISEATADQPQHF. In DNA, the CDR3 is TGTGCCATCAGTGAGGCGACAGCTGATCAGCCCCAGCATTTT.

The J gene is TRBJ2-7, the V gene TRBV5-6, with TRBD1 matching over 7 bases. V was clipped by 4 bases and J by 4 bases; unmatched bases: 5. Germline V lookup: CDR1 SGHDT, CDR2 YYEEEE. This CDR3 is 13 amino acids long. The CDR3 region is CASSQDRRYEQYF. DNA of the CDR3: TGTGCCAGCAGCCAGGACAGGAGGTACGAGCAGTACTTC.

The chain joins TRBV3-1 (or the pseudogene TRBV3-2) to TRBJ1-1; 8 bases align to TRBD1. Germline lookup yields CDR1 LGHDT and CDR2 YNNKEL (reference sequence). Trimming took 1 base from V and 5 from J; bases not matched to a gene: 6. The CDR3 has 15 amino acids. CDR3 in DNA: TGTGCCAGCAGCCAAGTTCCAGGGGGCGGTACTGAAGCTTTCTTT. It is translated as CASSQVPGGGTEAFF.

This chain links TRBV6-5 with TRBJ2-7; D perhaps matches TRBD1 (5 bases). CDR3 size: 14 residues. Germline values: CDR1 MNHEY, CDR2 SVGAGI. Trimming removed 5 bases at V and 0 bases at J, with 11 bases between. The CDR3 sequence: CASSRTQGSYEQYF. In nucleotides, the CDR3 is TGTGCCAGCAGTCGGACGCAGGGCTCCTACGAGCAGTACTTC.

This clone was seen a handful of times. V gene TRBV18 combines with J gene TRBJ1-1; tentatively, D is TRBD1 (5 bases). Between the trimmed V and J ends, which lost 3 bases and 4 bases, there was a span of 18 bases. The CDR3 sequence is 16 residues long. Germline CDR1 reads KGHSH; CDR2 reads LQKENI. CDR3 nucleotide sequence: TGTGCCAGCTCACCTGGAGGGACGTCATCGAGCACTGAAGCTTTCTTT. It is translated as CASSPGGTSSSTEAFF.

V gene TRBV6-5 combines with J gene TRBJ2-3, with 11 bases aligning to TRBD2. The germline V gene encodes CDR1 MNHEY and CDR2 SVGAGI. CDR3 size: 14 residues. V lost 8 bases, J lost 2 bases, and 3 bases stayed unmatched. The CDR3 coding sequence is TGTGCCAGCCGACTAGCGGGGTTCACAGATACGCAGTATTTT. Amino acids: CASRLAGFTDTQYF.

The chain is built from TRBV6-5 and TRBJ2-3; D is perhaps TRBD2 (6 bases). The CDR3 length is 14 residues. The germline V gene has CDR1 MNHEY and CDR2 SVGAGI. Trimming removed 5 bases at V and 6 bases at J, with 15 bases between. CDR3 region: CASSPPGRRDTQYF. CDR3 bases: TGTGCCAGCAGTCCCCCGGGGAGGCGGGATACGCAGTATTTT.

V gene TRBV19 combines with J gene TRBJ2-1; 10 nucleotides align to TRBD2. In germline, CDR1 is LNHDA, CDR2 SQIVND (reference sequence). J lost 0 bases, V lost 4 bases, and 6 bases had no gene match. The CDR3 is 17 amino acids. The CDR3 DNA reads TGTGCCAGTAGTAAGGCTAGCGGGGGTGTCTCCTACAATGAGCAGTTCTTC. Its protein is CASSKASGGVSYNEQFF.